This passage covers 6 T cell receptor beta chains from one sample sequenced in a study of radiotherapy plus CTLA-4 blockade in lung cancer. Clones were read by immunoSEQ multiplex PCR, and TCRdb kept only the in-frame ones, dropping some. The sample contains about 78,000 clones, around 87% of which appear only once. The material was peripheral blood, obtained from a patient treated with radiotherapy plus ipilimumab. These TCRs come from a human donor with non-small cell lung cancer who had stable disease on radiotherapy plus ipilimumab.

The chain combines TRBV18 with TRBJ1-1; D unclear. Deletions cut 6 bases from V and 2 bases from J, with 4 bases between. The CDR3 is made up of 11 amino acids. From germline, CDR1 is KGHSH and CDR2 LQKENI. CDR3 sequence (DNA): TGTGCCAGCTCTCTAAACACTGAAGCTTTCTTT. Translating it yields CASSLNTEAFF.

Sample share makes this clone medium-sized (0.01 to 0.1%). The gene calls are TRBV11-3 and TRBJ2-1; D may be TRBD2 (5 bases). V was cut by 5 bases and J by 3 bases, with 11 bases left in between. Germline lookup yields CDR1 SGHNT and CDR2 YENEEA. CDR3 size: 14 residues. The chain's CDR3 is CASSPTGGYNEQFF. The CDR3 DNA follows: TGTGCCAGCAGCCCCACTGGAGGCTACAATGAGCAGTTCTTC.

This chain uses TRBV14 with TRBJ2-1, with D perhaps TRBD1 (5 bases). The CDR3 is made up of 13 amino acids. V lost 4 bases and J 15 bases, leaving 19 bases between the germline ends. Germline V CDR1 and CDR2: SGHDN, FVKESK. CDR3 region: CASSPKSQGLGFF. The CDR3 DNA reads as TGTGCCAGCAGCCCTAAAAGTCAGGGCCTGGGGTTCTTC. The complete variable domain, with remaining parts taken from reference TRBV14 and TRBJ2-1, reads EAGVTQFPSHSVIEKGQTVTLRCDPISGHDNLYWYRRVMGKEIKFLLHFVKESKQDESGMPNNRFLAERTGGTYSTLKVQPAELEDSGVYFCASSPKSQGLGFFGPGTRLTVL.

This clone was observed a single time. This chain uses TRBV11-2 with TRBJ2-3; 10 bases agree with TRBD2. With 5 bases clipped from V and 1 base from J, the junction kept 12 bases outside the gene matches. Germline V lookup: CDR1 SGHAT, CDR2 FQNNGV. The CDR3 sequence is 18 residues long. The CDR3 bases are TGTGCCAGCAGCCCACGACTAGCGGGTGGGGGAGGCACAGATACGCAGTATTTT. The encoded protein is CASSPRLAGGGGTDTQYF.

The V and J genes are TRBV4-1 and TRBJ2-1; tentative D call: TRBD1 (7 bases). The CDR3 sequence is 17 residues long. Germline assignment: CDR1 MGHRA and CDR2 YSYEKL. The V gene lost 0 bases and the J gene lost 0 bases, with 12 bases spanning the gap. DNA of the CDR3: TGCGCCAGCAGCCAAGATCCCAGGGGGGACTCCTACAATGAGCAGTTCTTC. It codes for CASSQDPRGDSYNEQFF.

The chain is built from TRBV10-2 and TRBJ2-5; D is undetermined. Germline V gives CDR1 WSHSY, CDR2 SAAADI. Trimming pared 7 bases from V and 2 bases from J, leaving 11 bases between. CDR3 length: 13 residues. The CDR3 here is CASMRPAQETQYF. As DNA, the CDR3 is TGCGCCAGCATGAGGCCAGCTCAAGAGACCCAGTACTTC.